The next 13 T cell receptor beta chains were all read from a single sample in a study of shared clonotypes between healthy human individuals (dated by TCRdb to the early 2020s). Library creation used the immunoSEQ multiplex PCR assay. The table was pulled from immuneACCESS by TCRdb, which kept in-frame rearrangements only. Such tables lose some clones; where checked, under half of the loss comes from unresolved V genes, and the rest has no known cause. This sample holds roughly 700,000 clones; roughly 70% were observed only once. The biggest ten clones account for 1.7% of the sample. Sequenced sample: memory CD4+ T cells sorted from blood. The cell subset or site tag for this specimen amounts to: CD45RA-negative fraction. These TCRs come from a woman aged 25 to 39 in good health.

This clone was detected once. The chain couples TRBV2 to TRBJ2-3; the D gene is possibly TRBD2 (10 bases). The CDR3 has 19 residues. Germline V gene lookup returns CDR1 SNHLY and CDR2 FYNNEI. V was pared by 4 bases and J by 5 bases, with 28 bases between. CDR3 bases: TGTGCCAGCAGTGTGGACAGGGGAAGAGCGGGAGGGCCGAGAGATACGCAGTATTTT. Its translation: CASSVDRGRAGGPRDTQYF.

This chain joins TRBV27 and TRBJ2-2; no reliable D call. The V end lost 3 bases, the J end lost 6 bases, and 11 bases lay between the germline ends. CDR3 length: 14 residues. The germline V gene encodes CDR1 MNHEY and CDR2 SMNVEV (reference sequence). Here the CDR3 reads CASSFGDRAGELFF. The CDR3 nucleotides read TGTGCCAGCAGTTTTGGGGATAGGGCCGGGGAGCTGTTTTTT.

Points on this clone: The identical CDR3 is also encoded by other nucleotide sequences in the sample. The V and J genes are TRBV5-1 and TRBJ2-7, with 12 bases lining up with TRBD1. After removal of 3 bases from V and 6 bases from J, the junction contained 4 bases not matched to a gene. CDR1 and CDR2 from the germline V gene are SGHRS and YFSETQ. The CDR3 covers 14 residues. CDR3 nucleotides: TGCGCCAGCAGCTCCGGGACAGGGGGCCTCGAGCAGTACTTC. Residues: CASSSGTGGLEQYF. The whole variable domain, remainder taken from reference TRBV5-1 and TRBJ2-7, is KAGVTQTPRYLIKTRGQQVTLSCSPISGHRSVSWYQQTPGQGLQFLFEYFSETQRNKGNFPGRFSGRQFSNSRSEMNVSTLELGDSALYLCASSSGTGGLEQYFGPGTRLTVT.

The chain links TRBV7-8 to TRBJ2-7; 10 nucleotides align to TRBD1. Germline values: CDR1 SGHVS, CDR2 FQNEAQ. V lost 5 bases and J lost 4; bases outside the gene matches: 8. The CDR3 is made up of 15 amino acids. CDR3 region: CASSSFRDRGYEQYF. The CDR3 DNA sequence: TGTGCCAGCAGCAGTTTCCGGGACAGGGGATACGAGCAGTACTTC.

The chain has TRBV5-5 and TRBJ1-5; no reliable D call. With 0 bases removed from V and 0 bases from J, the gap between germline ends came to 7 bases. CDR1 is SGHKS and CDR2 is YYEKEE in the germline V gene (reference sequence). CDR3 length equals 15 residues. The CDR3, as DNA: TGTGCCAGCAGCTTGGACAGAGATAGCAATCAGCCCCAGCATTTT. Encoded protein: CASSLDRDSNQPQHF.

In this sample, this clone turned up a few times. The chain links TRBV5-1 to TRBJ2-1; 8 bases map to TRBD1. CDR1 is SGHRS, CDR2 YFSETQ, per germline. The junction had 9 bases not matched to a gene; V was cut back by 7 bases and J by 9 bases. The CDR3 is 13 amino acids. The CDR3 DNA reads TGCGCCAGCTACTCGGACAGGGCTGGTGAGCAGTTCTTC. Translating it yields CASYSDRAGEQFF.

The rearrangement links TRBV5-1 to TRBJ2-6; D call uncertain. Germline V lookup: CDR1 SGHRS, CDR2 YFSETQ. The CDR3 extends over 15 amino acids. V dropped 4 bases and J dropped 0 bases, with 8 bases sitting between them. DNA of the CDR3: TGCGCCAGCAGCCCGGTACTCTCTGGGGCCAACGTCCTGACTTTC. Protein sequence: CASSPVLSGANVLTF.

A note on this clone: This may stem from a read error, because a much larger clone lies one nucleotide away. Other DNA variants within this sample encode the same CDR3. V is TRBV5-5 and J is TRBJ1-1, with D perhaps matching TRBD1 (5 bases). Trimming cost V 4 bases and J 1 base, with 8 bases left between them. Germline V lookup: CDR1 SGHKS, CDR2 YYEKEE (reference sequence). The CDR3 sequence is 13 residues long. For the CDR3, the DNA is TGTGCCAGCAGCACCGGGGGGAACACTGAAGCTTTCTTT. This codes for CASSTGGNTEAFF.

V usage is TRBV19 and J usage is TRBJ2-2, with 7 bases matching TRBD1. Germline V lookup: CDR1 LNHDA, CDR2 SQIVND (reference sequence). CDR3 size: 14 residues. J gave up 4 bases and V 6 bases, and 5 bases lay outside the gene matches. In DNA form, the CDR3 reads TGTGCCAGTAGCAGACAGGGACCCACCGGGGAGCTGTTTTTT. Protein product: CASSRQGPTGELFF.

CDR3 in amino acids: CASSENPRGDTQYF. DNA of the CDR3: TGTGCCAGCAGTGAAAACCCCAGGGGTGATACGCAGTATTTT. V gene TRBV2 combines with J gene TRBJ2-3, with D possibly matching TRBD1 (6 bases). Trimming stripped 2 bases from V and 6 bases from J, with 12 bases between. Germline V gives CDR1 SNHLY, CDR2 FYNNEI. The CDR3 is 14 residues long.

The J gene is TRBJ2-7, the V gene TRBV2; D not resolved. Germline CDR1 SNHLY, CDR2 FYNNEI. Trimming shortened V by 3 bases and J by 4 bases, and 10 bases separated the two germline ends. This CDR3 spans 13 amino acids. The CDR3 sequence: CASSEFQLYEQYF. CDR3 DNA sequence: TGTGCCAGCAGTGAGTTTCAGCTTTACGAGCAGTACTTC.

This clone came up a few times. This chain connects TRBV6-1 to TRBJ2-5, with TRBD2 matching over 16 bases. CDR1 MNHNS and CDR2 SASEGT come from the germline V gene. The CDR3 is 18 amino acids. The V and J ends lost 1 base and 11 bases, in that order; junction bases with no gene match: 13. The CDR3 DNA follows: TGTGCCAGCAGTGAAGTAACGGGACTAGCGGGAGGGCTTAGGGAGCAGTACTTC. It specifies CASSEVTGLAGGLREQYF.

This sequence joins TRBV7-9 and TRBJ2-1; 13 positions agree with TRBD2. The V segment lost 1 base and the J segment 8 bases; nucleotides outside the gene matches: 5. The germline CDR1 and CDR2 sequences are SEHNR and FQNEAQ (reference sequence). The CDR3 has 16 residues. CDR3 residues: CASSLGGTSGNYEQFF. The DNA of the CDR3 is TGTGCCAGCAGCTTAGGGGGGACTAGCGGGAACTATGAGCAGTTCTTC.